A single sample is the source of the 25 T cell receptor beta chains below, sequenced in a study of cytomegalovirus exposure and HLA in healthy donors. PCR employed 60 Vbeta and 13 Jbeta primers. TCRdb keeps only in-frame clones here, not all; method: immunoSEQ multiplex PCR. The repertoire includes some 190,000 clones, around 90% of them detected once, and 1.5% to 2% sits in the top ten. The sample consisted of PBMCs. The receptors stem from a woman between 18 and 29 years old in good health and CMV-seronegative.

The genes are TRBV4-1 and TRBJ2-7; 10 nucleotides match TRBD1. Germline CDR1 is MGHRA and CDR2 is YSYEKL. The length of the CDR3 is 15 residues. V trimming: 5 bases; J trimming: 3 bases; junction bases outside the gene matches: 7. The CDR3 reads CASSASGTGVYEQYF. The CDR3 DNA reads TGCGCCAGCAGCGCATCCGGGACAGGGGTCTACGAGCAGTACTTC.

The chain employs TRBV28 and TRBJ2-5, with a weak D call TRBD2 (7 bases). The CDR3 is made up of 18 amino acids. With 4 bases removed from V and 2 bases from J, the gap between germline ends came to 23 bases. The germline gives CDR1 MDHEN, CDR2 SYDVKM. CDR3 region: CASSSVGGTSLAQETQYF. The CDR3 DNA is TGTGCCAGCAGTTCCGTCGGGGGGACATCCCTGGCTCAAGAGACCCAGTACTTC.

This chain links TRBV15 with TRBJ2-1; 7 bases are a match to TRBD2. CDR3 length: 16 residues. From germline, CDR1 is LNHNV and CDR2 YYDKDF (reference sequence). With V trimmed by 2 bases and J by 4 bases, 8 bases remained unmatched. The DNA for the CDR3 is TGTGCCACCAGCAGAACGTTACCTAGCGGATACAATGAGCAGTTCTTC. It yields the protein CATSRTLPSGYNEQFF.

As regards this clone: Mismatch with germline at one junction end may stem from a read error. Additional DNA sequences in this sample encode the identical CDR3. The rearrangement joins TRBV29-1 to TRBJ2-2; 12 bases are shared with TRBD2. Germline loops: CDR1 SQVTM, CDR2 ANQGSEA. The CDR3 has 18 residues. This chain's CDR3 is CSVKPRTSGTSNTGELFF. The CDR3 region has the DNA TGCAGCGTTAAACCTCGGACTAGCGGGACTTCGAACACCGGGGAGCTGTTTTTC.

The V call is TRBV7-3, the J call TRBJ2-3; D remains unclear. V was clipped by 5 bases and J by 3 bases, with 9 bases between them. The CDR3 runs to 13 residues. Germline values: CDR1 SGHTA, CDR2 FQGTGA. CDR3 nucleotide sequence: TGTGCCAGCAGCGATATGAGAACAGATACGCAGTATTTT. Translating gives CASSDMRTDTQYF.

The chain joins TRBV20-1 to TRBJ2-1; D ambiguous. This CDR3 spans 11 amino acids. Germline CDR1 is DFQATT and CDR2 is SNEGSKA (reference sequence). V lost 6 bases to trimming and J lost 10 bases, with 13 bases between them. DNA of the CDR3: TGCAGTGCCAGCCGGGTAGAAGAGCAGTTCTTC. Translating it yields CSASRVEEQFF.

The chain recombines TRBV6-1 with TRBJ2-4; 8 bases align to TRBD1. The CDR3 has 13 amino acids. V shed 9 bases and J 12 bases; nucleotides not matched to a gene: 13. From germline, CDR1 is MNHNS and CDR2 SASEGT. The CDR3 nucleotides read TGTGCCAGTTTAAGAGCGGACAGGGACACTCAGTACTTC. This translates into CASLRADRDTQYF.

The chain recombines TRBV10-3 with TRBJ2-7; a weak D match, TRBD1 (5 bases). The germline V and J ends were trimmed by 4 bases and 6 bases, with 19 bases remaining between them. CDR3 length: 15 residues. Germline loops: CDR1 ENHRY, CDR2 SYGVKD. In DNA form, the CDR3 reads TGTGCCATCAGTGGACACAGGAATGGACAATCCGAGCAGTACTTC. It codes for CAISGHRNGQSEQYF.

The J gene is TRBJ2-3, the V gene TRBV19; TRBD1 aligns across 8 bases. Germline V gives CDR1 LNHDA, CDR2 SQIVND (reference sequence). Trimming removed 7 bases from V and 2 bases from J; junction bases left unmatched: 8. This CDR3 has 15 residues. CDR3: CASKERQGYTDTQYF. For the CDR3, the DNA is TGTGCCAGTAAAGAAAGACAGGGGTACACAGATACGCAGTATTTT.

The rearrangement links TRBV9 to TRBJ2-1, with a possible D match to TRBD2 (5 bases). The CDR3 is 15 amino acids. Deletions cut 1 base from V and 9 bases from J, with 17 bases between. Germline CDR1 and CDR2: SGDLS and YYNGEE. The CDR3 nucleotides are TGTGCCAGCAGCGTATCACCCGGGGTCAGCGCTGAGCAGTTCTTC. Its translation is CASSVSPGVSAEQFF.

The chain employs TRBV30 and TRBJ2-1; a weak D match, TRBD2 (6 bases). This CDR3 contains 13 residues. V was trimmed by 5 bases and J by 9 bases, leaving 17 bases between them. Germline lookup yields CDR1 GTSNPN and CDR2 SVGIG (reference sequence). The CDR3 region is CAWGWEAYGEQFF. CDR3 nucleotides: TGTGCCTGGGGATGGGAGGCCTACGGTGAGCAGTTCTTC. Variable domain in full (rest from reference TRBV30 and TRBJ2-1): SQTIHQWPATLVQPVGSPLSLECTVEGTSNPNLYWYRQAAGRGLQLLFYSVGIGQISSEVPQNLSASRPQDRQFILSSKKLLLSDSGFYLCAWGWEAYGEQFFGPGTRLTVL.

This clone occurred once. The chain carries TRBV30 and TRBJ2-7, with a possible D match to TRBD2 (6 bases). Deletions cut 1 base from V and 5 bases from J, with 15 bases between. Germline CDR1 GTSNPN, CDR2 SVGIG (reference sequence). The CDR3 sequence is 14 residues long. CDR3 sequence: CAWSEGQGLNEQYF. CDR3 DNA sequence: TGTGCCTGGAGTGAGGGGCAAGGACTAAACGAGCAGTACTTC.

The genes are TRBV6-1 and TRBJ1-5; tentative D call: TRBD1 (5 bases). The CDR3 consists of 15 residues. The germline V gene encodes CDR1 MNHNS and CDR2 SASEGT. V was cut by 0 bases and J by 8 bases, with 14 bases left in between. Here the CDR3 reads CASSEARGVGKPQHF. The CDR3 coding sequence is TGTGCCAGCAGTGAAGCGCGGGGGGTAGGGAAGCCCCAGCATTTT.

This chain connects TRBV27 to TRBJ1-1; the match to TRBD1 covers 8 bases. After removal of 6 bases from V and 3 bases from J, the junction contained 3 bases not matched to a gene. Germline V lookup: CDR1 MNHEY, CDR2 SMNVEV (reference sequence). CDR3 length: 13 residues. CDR3 bases: TGTGCCAGCAGGCAACAGGGGGACACTGAAGCTTTCTTT. Protein sequence: CASRQQGDTEAFF.

This rearrangement joins TRBV7-9 to TRBJ2-5; 8 bases align to TRBD2. V shed 5 bases, J shed 1 base, and the junction held 6 bases outside the gene matches. The CDR3 spans 15 residues. CDR1 is SEHNR and CDR2 is FQNEAQ in the germline V gene (reference sequence). CDR3 sequence reads: CASSLTTSGQETQYF. The CDR3, as DNA: TGTGCCAGCAGCCTTACAACTAGCGGCCAAGAGACCCAGTACTTC.

The V gene is TRBV18, the J gene TRBJ1-3; no definite D call. Trimming removed 0 bases from V and 8 bases from J, with 5 bases in between. The CDR3 totals 12 residues. Germline values: CDR1 KGHSH, CDR2 LQKENI. CDR3 DNA sequence: TGTGCCAGCTCACCACCGAGGGACACCATATATTTT. As protein: CASSPPRDTIYF.

The chain joins TRBV9 to TRBJ2-7; no firm D call. CDR3 length equals 14 residues. The germline V and J ends were trimmed by 0 bases and 0 bases, with 7 bases remaining between them. Germline lookup yields CDR1 SGDLS and CDR2 YYNGEE. The CDR3 reads CASSVDLISYEQYF. CDR3 nucleotides: TGTGCCAGCAGCGTAGATTTAATCTCCTACGAGCAGTACTTC.

The chain links TRBV11-2 to TRBJ2-7; no reliable D call. Germline-derived CDR1 and CDR2 are SGHAT and FQNNGV. The V end was cut by 0 bases, the J end by 5 bases, with 8 bases between. The CDR3 contains 13 residues. This CDR3 reads CASSLDRSDEQYF. For the CDR3, the DNA is TGTGCCAGCAGCTTAGACAGGTCCGACGAGCAGTACTTC.

This clone was picked up a small number of times. The chain links TRBV5-1 to TRBJ2-1; no definite D call. Germline V gene data show CDR1 as SGHRS and CDR2 as YFSETQ. This CDR3 is 14 amino acids long. V was cut by 4 bases and J by 8 bases, with 16 bases left in between. In DNA form, the CDR3 reads TGCGCCAGCAGCCCGCTGTACCTACGGGATGAGCAGTTCTTC. It codes for CASSPLYLRDEQFF.

Points on this clone: At one of its ends the junction is not consistent with the germline gene, which may arise from a read error. J is TRBJ1-1 and V is TRBV5-5; 10 bases match TRBD1. Germline V gene lookup returns CDR1 SGHKS and CDR2 YYEKEE (reference sequence). The CDR3 length is 13 residues. The CDR3 is CASSGTGATEAFF. In nucleotides, the CDR3 is TGCGCCAGCAGCGGGACAGGGGCCACTGAAGCTTTCTTT.

The chain recombines TRBV19 with TRBJ2-5, with 8 bases fitting TRBD1. CDR3 size: 14 residues. The germline CDR1 and CDR2 sequences are LNHDA and SQIVND (reference sequence). J lost 4 bases, V lost 5 bases, and 6 bases had no gene match. CDR3 in amino acids: CASSPDRAVETQYF. The CDR3 DNA reads TGTGCCAGTAGTCCGGACAGGGCGGTAGAGACCCAGTACTTC.

The V and J genes are TRBV15 and TRBJ2-5; D perhaps matches TRBD1 (6 bases). In germline, CDR1 is LNHNV, CDR2 YYDKDF (reference sequence). V shed 4 bases and J shed 1 base, with 10 bases lying between them. This CDR3 spans 14 amino acids. For the CDR3, the DNA is TGTGCCACCAGCACATTGGACAGCCAAGAGACCCAGTACTTC. It specifies CATSTLDSQETQYF.

This chain joins TRBV2 and TRBJ1-5, with a weak D call TRBD1 (6 bases). Germline CDR1 reads SNHLY; CDR2 reads FYNNEI. The V end lost 6 bases, the J end lost 7 bases, and 19 bases lay between the germline ends. This CDR3 has 15 residues. Written as DNA, the CDR3 is TGTGCCAGCAGCGGACGGGGGGGGGCGGACCAGCCCCAGCATTTT. Translation gives CASSGRGGADQPQHF.

The chain carries TRBV6-1 and TRBJ2-5; D call uncertain. Between the trimmed V and J ends, which lost 11 bases and 5 bases, there was a span of 18 bases. The CDR3 contains 13 residues. The germline CDR1 and CDR2 sequences are MNHNS and SASEGT. The DNA for the CDR3 is TGTGCCTCTTCGGCGGTGACGAGGGAGACCCAGTACTTC. It encodes CASSAVTRETQYF.

This chain joins TRBV6-5 and TRBJ1-1; the D gene is possibly TRBD1 (6 bases). The CDR3 contains 14 residues. Germline CDR1 reads MNHEY; CDR2 reads SVGAGI. The V gene lost 1 base and the J gene lost 4 bases, with 10 bases spanning the gap. The CDR3 nucleotides are TGTGCCAGCAGTTACTTCCAGGGGTCCACTGAAGCTTTCTTT. Amino acids: CASSYFQGSTEAFF.